These T cell receptor beta chains were read from a single sample in a study of blood T cell repertoires in COVID-19. The table came from immunoSEQ multiplex PCR; TCRdb's copy has only in-frame clones and leaves some out. The sample yields over 85,000 clones, 84% seen once. Source material: peripheral blood. All receptors come from a middle-aged man with active or convalescent COVID-19. Each CDR3 is given with its conserved first and last residue. Fields, in order: V gene, clone size, J gene, D gene, CDR3 protein, CDR3 DNA. D genes are given only for firm matches. The size entry is marked missing in some rows and otherwise reads once, few, many or a size class.

v_gene: TRBV30; abundance: .; j_gene: TRBJ1-5; d_gene: .; CDR3aa: CAWSGGAGGPQHF; CDR3nt: TGTGCCTGGAGTGGAGGGGCCGGGGGGCCCCAGCATTTT
v_gene: TRBV19; abundance: few; j_gene: TRBJ2-7; d_gene: TRBD2; CDR3aa: CASSIRLAGDREQYF; CDR3nt: TGTGCCAGTAGTATCCGGCTAGCGGGGGACCGCGAGCAGTACTTC
v_gene: TRBV27; abundance: .; j_gene: TRBJ2-5; d_gene: TRBD1; CDR3aa: CASSSLGQGPRRETQYF; CDR3nt: TGTGCCAGCAGTTCACTAGGACAGGGGCCCCGGAGAGAGACCCAGTACTTC
v_gene: TRBV19; abundance: .; j_gene: TRBJ2-7; d_gene: .; CDR3aa: CASSRERGEQYF; CDR3nt: TGTGCCAGTAGTAGGGAAAGAGGGGAGCAGTACTTC
v_gene: TRBV2; abundance: once; j_gene: TRBJ1-6; d_gene: TRBD1; CDR3aa: CASSAGGNSPLHF; CDR3nt: TGTGCCAGCAGCGCAGGGGGCAATTCACCCCTCCACTTT
v_gene: TRBV5-1; abundance: .; j_gene: TRBJ2-2; d_gene: TRBD1; CDR3aa: CASSSWTGSGGELFF; CDR3nt: TGCGCCAGCAGCTCCTGGACAGGGTCCGGCGGGGAGCTGTTTTTT
v_gene: TRBV19; abundance: .; j_gene: TRBJ1-1; d_gene: TRBD1; CDR3aa: CASSSGQANTEAFF; CDR3nt: TGTGCCAGTAGTAGTGGACAGGCGAACACTGAAGCTTTCTTT
v_gene: TRBV9; abundance: .; j_gene: TRBJ1-2; d_gene: .; CDR3aa: CASSEGGTYGYTF; CDR3nt: TGTGCCAGCAGCGAGGGGGGGACCTATGGCTACACCTTC
v_gene: TRBV11-2; abundance: .; j_gene: TRBJ2-2; d_gene: .; CDR3aa: CASSLENSKRELFF; CDR3nt: TGTGCCAGCAGCTTAGAAAACAGCAAACGGGAGCTGTTTTTT
v_gene: TRBV12-3/TRBV12-4; abundance: .; j_gene: TRBJ1-1; d_gene: .; CDR3aa: CASTHSNTEAFF; CDR3nt: TGTGCCAGCACCCACTCGAACACTGAAGCTTTCTTT
v_gene: TRBV10-1; abundance: once; j_gene: TRBJ1-1; d_gene: TRBD1; CDR3aa: CASSGDRGYTEAFF; CDR3nt: TGCGCCAGCAGTGGGGACAGGGGCTACACTGAAGCTTTCTTT
v_gene: TRBV14; abundance: .; j_gene: TRBJ2-4; d_gene: TRBD1; CDR3aa: CASSQDHFGQAGKNIQYF; CDR3nt: TGTGCCAGCAGCCAAGATCACTTCGGACAGGCGGGCAAAAACATTCAGTACTTC
v_gene: TRBV19; abundance: once; j_gene: TRBJ2-1; d_gene: TRBD1; CDR3aa: CATSDRGGSYNEQFF; CDR3nt: TGTGCCACCTCGGACAGGGGCGGATCCTACAATGAGCAGTTCTTC
v_gene: TRBV12-3/TRBV12-4; abundance: .; j_gene: TRBJ1-2; d_gene: .; CDR3aa: CASSTERVGYTF; CDR3nt: TGTGCCAGCTCCACCGAGAGGGTTGGCTACACCTTC